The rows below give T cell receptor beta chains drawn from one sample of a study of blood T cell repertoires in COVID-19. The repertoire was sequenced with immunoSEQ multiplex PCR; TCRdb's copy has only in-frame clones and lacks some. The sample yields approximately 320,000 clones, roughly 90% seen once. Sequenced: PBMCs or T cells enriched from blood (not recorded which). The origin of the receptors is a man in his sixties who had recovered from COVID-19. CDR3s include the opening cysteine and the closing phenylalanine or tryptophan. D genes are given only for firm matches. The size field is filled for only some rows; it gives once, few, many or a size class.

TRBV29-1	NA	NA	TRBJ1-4	TGCAGCGTCGCACTCCGCCCGGCTAATGAAAAACTGTTTTTT	CSVALRPANEKLFF
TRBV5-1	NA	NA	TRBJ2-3	TGCGCCAGCAGCTTGTCACCAGGTAGCACAGATACGCAGTATTTT	CASSLSPGSTDTQYF
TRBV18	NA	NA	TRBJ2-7	TGTGCCAGCTCACCTCAGTTGAAAGACAGAGCCTACGAGCAGTACTTC	CASSPQLKDRAYEQYF
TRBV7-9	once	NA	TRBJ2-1	TGTGCCAGCAGCTCCACTCTTTTCACTAGTTCTAATGAGCAGTTCTTC	CASSSTLFTSSNEQFF
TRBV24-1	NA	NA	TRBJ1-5	TGTGCCACCAGTGCCGCGCGGAGCAATCAGCCCCAGCATTTT	CATSAARSNQPQHF
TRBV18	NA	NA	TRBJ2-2	TGTGCCAGCTCACCACCACCCGGAGTGGGCGGGGAGCTGTTTTTT	CASSPPPGVGGELFF
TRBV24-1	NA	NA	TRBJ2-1	TGTGCCACCAGTCGGGGAACCACGATTGATGAGCAGTTCTTC	CATSRGTTIDEQFF
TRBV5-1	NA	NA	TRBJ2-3	TGCGCCAGCAGCTTGGTTGGGCGGGGAGGCACAGATACGCAGTATTTT	CASSLVGRGGTDTQYF
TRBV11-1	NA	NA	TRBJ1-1	TGTGCCAGCAGCGCCCAACAGAACACTGAAGCTTTCTTT	CASSAQQNTEAFF
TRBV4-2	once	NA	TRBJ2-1	TGTGCCAGCAGCCCACGGTCGCGGTCCTACAATGAGCAGTTCTTC	CASSPRSRSYNEQFF
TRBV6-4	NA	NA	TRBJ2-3	TGTGCCAGCTCTGCCTCAGTTAGGACTCCCCTTTCTTGCACGCAGTATTTT	CASSASVRTPLSCTQYF
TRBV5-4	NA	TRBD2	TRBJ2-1	TGTGCCAGCAGCTTGGGTCAAGCGGGAGTAGCCTACAATGAGCAGTTCTTC	CASSLGQAGVAYNEQFF
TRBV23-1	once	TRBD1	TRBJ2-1	TGCGCCAGCAGTCCCCGGGACAGGGGCAATGAGCAGTTCTTC	CASSPRDRGNEQFF
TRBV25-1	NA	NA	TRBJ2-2	TGTGCCAGCAGATTTCAGGGGGAGCTGTTTTTT	CASRFQGELFF
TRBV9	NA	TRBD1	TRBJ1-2	TGTGCCAGCAGCCCCTGGACAGGGAAGGGCTATGGCTACACCTTC	CASSPWTGKGYGYTF
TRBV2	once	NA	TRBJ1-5	TGTGCCAGCAGGCCCGACAGTGACAATCAGCCCCAGCATTTT	CASRPDSDNQPQHF
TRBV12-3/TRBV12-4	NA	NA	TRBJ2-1	TGTGCCAGCAGGAGAGCGGTTGAGCAGTTCTTC	CASRRAVEQFF
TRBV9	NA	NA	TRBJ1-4	TGTGCCAGCAGCGTAAATCCAGGTGAAAAACTGTTTTTT	CASSVNPGEKLFF
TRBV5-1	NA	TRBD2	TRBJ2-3	TGCGCCAGCAGCTTCGGACTAGCGGGAGGTCCGCCGGGGAGAGATACGCAGTATTTT	CASSFGLAGGPPGRDTQYF
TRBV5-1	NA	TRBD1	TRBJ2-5	TGCGCCAGCAGCTGGGGGGACAGGGGGCCAGAGACCCAGTACTTC	CASSWGDRGPETQYF
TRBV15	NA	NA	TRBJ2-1	TGTGCCACCTCGAGGTGGAACAATGAGCAGTTCTTC	CATSRWNNEQFF
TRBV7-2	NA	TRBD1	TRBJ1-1	TGTGCCAGCAGCTTAGCCCGCGGACAGGAGATCAAAAACACTGAAGCTTTCTTT	CASSLARGQEIKNTEAFF
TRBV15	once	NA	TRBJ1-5	TGTGCCACCAGCGACACCTGGGTGGCAGGGAATAGCAATCAGCCCCAGCATTTT	CATSDTWVAGNSNQPQHF